Detailed here is one T cell receptor (beta chain). Antigen unknown. The sample is drawn from a study of cytomegalovirus exposure and HLA in healthy donors. Overall study findings and caveats: One cluster of highly shared sequence variants probably arose as a sequencing artifact. The classifier, whose performance was assessed in both the original and validation cohorts, reportedly diagnosed cytomegalovirus status with high specificity and sensitivity. Beyond CMV serostatus, there was no information to go on about immune exposure.

V gave up 4 bases and J gave up 7 bases; unmatched junction bases: 8. Germline V gene data show CDR1 as SGHTA and CDR2 as FQGNSA. CDR3 size: 17 residues. Both 60 Vbeta primers and 13 Jbeta primers went into the PCR. The authors' processing: In a later analysis, of 84 million or so unique beta chains, roughly 9.9 million appeared in at least two donors. Clones were read by immunoSEQ multiplex PCR, and TCRdb kept only the in-frame ones, dropping some. V and J calls and clone size come straight from that table; D and trimming were deduced from the DNA. The data contain fewer than 200,000 clones, about three quarters of them singletons.

The chain couples TRBV7-2 to TRBJ2-1, with 15 bases fitting TRBD2. This TCR was sampled from a woman in her forties in good health and CMV-seropositive. Sequencing input: PBMCs. This CDR3 is CASSSWTSGGASNEQFF. The CDR3 DNA sequence: TGTGCCAGCAGCTCCTGGACTAGCGGGGGGGCAAGTAATGAGCAGTTCTTC.